Presented here are 17 T cell receptor beta chains from one specimen sequenced in a study of CD8+CD57+ T cells in acquired aplastic anemia. The authors sequenced patients whose flow cytometry had shown CD8+CD57+ cell expansion. Profiling of TCR beta VDJ combinations and CDR3 sequences used genomic DNA as template. TCRdb passed the reads through MiXCR, listing each CDR3 protein once. The sample has approximately 100,000 distinct CDR3 sequences; around 70% are singletons. The specimen sequenced was sorted CD4+, CD8+, or CD8+CD57+ T cells (not recorded which) from PBMCs. The receptors derive from a human donor with aplastic anemia.

A few counts support this clonotype. The chain joins TRBV2 to TRBJ2-3; no clear D. CDR1 and CDR2 (germline): SNHLY, FYNNEI. The V gene lost 4 bases and the J gene lost 4 bases, with 6 bases spanning the gap. The CDR3 sequence is 12 residues long. This CDR3 is CASSVGSDTQYF. CDR3 in DNA: TGTGCCAGCAGTGTAGGGTCAGATACGCAGTATTTT.

This clonotype turned up a few times. This chain connects TRBV25-1 to TRBJ1-2; D might be TRBD1 (6 bases). The CDR3 sequence is 14 residues long. The V gene lost 3 bases and the J gene lost 6 bases, with 14 bases spanning the gap. Germline assignment: CDR1 MGHDK and CDR2 SYGVNS. The CDR3 protein is CASSDLRDIDGYTF. CDR3 nucleotide sequence: TGTGCCAGCAGTGACCTCCGGGACATAGATGGCTACACCTTC.

This rearrangement joins TRBV15 to TRBJ1-1; D is uncertain. Between the trimmed V and J ends, which lost 1 base and 0 bases, there was a span of 15 bases. Germline CDR1 is LNHNV and CDR2 is YYDKDF (reference sequence). This CDR3 spans 17 amino acids. The DNA for the CDR3 is TGTGCCACCAGCAGAGTCGGGTGGTTCGGAATGAACACTGAAGCTTTCTTT. Translating it yields CATSRVGWFGMNTEAFF. The entire variable domain, with the rest obtained from reference TRBV15 and TRBJ1-1, is as follows: DAMVIQNPRYQVTQFGKPVTLSCSQTLNHNVMYWYQQKSSQAPKLLFHYYDKDFNNEADTPDNFQSRRPNTSFCFLDIRSPGLGDTAMYLCATSRVGWFGMNTEAFFGQGTRLTVV.

The gene calls are TRBV2 and TRBJ1-2; 8 bases map to TRBD1. The CDR3 length is 15 residues. CDR1 is SNHLY and CDR2 is FYNNEI in the germline V gene. V shed 8 bases and J 4 bases; nucleotides not matched to a gene: 12. Here the CDR3 DNA reads TGTGCCAGCCCAAATCCGGGACAGGAGTCCTATGGCTACACCTTC. This encodes CASPNPGQESYGYTF.

This sequence joins TRBV2 and TRBJ2-7; the match to TRBD1 covers 8 bases. The V gene's germline CDR1 is SNHLY and CDR2 FYNNEI. Trimming at V came to 9 bases and at J to 5 bases, leaving 6 bases not matched to a gene. The CDR3 extends over 12 amino acids. The CDR3 loop reads CARGQVDHEQYF. The DNA for the CDR3 is TGTGCCAGGGGACAGGTGGACCACGAGCAGTACTTC.

The gene calls are TRBV29-1 and TRBJ2-1; 10 nucleotides line up with TRBD2. Germline CDR1 is SQVTM and CDR2 is ANQGSEA. This CDR3 has 14 residues. Trimming took 8 bases from V and 5 from J; bases not matched to a gene: 9. The CDR3 spells CSSLAGGIDNEQFF. The CDR3, as DNA: TGCAGCTCCTTAGCGGGGGGAATCGACAATGAGCAGTTCTTC.

This chain links TRBV19 with TRBJ1-1; 7 nucleotides align to TRBD1. Germline V gene sequence: CDR1 LNHDA, CDR2 SQIVND (reference sequence). There are 13 residues in the CDR3. Trimming removed 6 bases from V and 0 bases from J; junction bases left unmatched: 1. DNA for the CDR3: TGTGCCAGTAGGGGACAGTTGAACACTGAAGCTTTCTTT. It yields the protein CASRGQLNTEAFF.

This clonotype has only a few counts. The rearrangement uses TRBV11-1 and TRBJ2-1, with 7 nucleotides matching TRBD1. Germline lookup yields CDR1 SGHAT and CDR2 FQDESV (reference sequence). There are 14 residues in the CDR3. The V gene end was trimmed by 1 base and the J gene end by 7 bases; junction bases not matched to a gene: 4. CDR3 sequence reads: CASSLGGQANEQFF. CDR3 nucleotide sequence: TGTGCCAGCAGCTTAGGAGGACAGGCAAATGAGCAGTTCTTC.

As regards this clonotype: The conserved phenylalanine or tryptophan is not found at the CDR3 terminus, so this likely reflects a read error. The V and J genes are TRBV24-1 and TRBJ2-1; D not resolved. Between the trimmed V and J ends, which lost 5 bases and 1 base, there was a span of 5 bases. Germline-derived CDR1 and CDR2 are KGHDR and SFDVKD. CDR3 length equals 13 residues. The CDR3 here is CATSVESYNEQFL. The DNA for the CDR3 is TGTGCCACCAGTGTAGAATCCTACAATGAGCAGTTCCTC.

This rearrangement joins TRBV15 to TRBJ2-1; 8 bases are shared with TRBD1. From germline, CDR1 is LNHNV and CDR2 YYDKDF (reference sequence). Losses at the gene ends were 0 bases for V and 10 bases for J; bases not matched to a gene: 11. This CDR3 has 16 amino acids. The CDR3 DNA reads TGTGCCACCAGCAGAGATAGGGGCAGGGGGCCCAACGAGCAGTTCTTC. Amino acid sequence: CATSRDRGRGPNEQFF.

V usage is TRBV25-1 and J usage is TRBJ1-5, with 7 bases matching TRBD1. The CDR3 is 17 amino acids. Germline V CDR1 and CDR2: MGHDK, SYGVNS. With 6 bases clipped from V and 2 bases from J, the junction kept 13 bases outside the gene matches. The CDR3 spells CASSHKPGQGGNQPQHF. The CDR3 nucleotides are TGTGCCAGCAGCCACAAACCGGGGCAGGGGGGCAATCAGCCCCAGCATTTT.

The chain employs TRBV24-1 and TRBJ2-3; 11 bases align to TRBD1. J gave up 3 bases and V 4 bases, and 5 bases lay outside the gene matches. CDR3 size: 16 residues. Germline values: CDR1 KGHDR, CDR2 SFDVKD. The DNA for the CDR3 is TGTGCCACCAGTGACGGGACAGGGGGAAATACAGATACGCAGTATTTT. It codes for CATSDGTGGNTDTQYF.

This chain connects TRBV29-1 to TRBJ2-7, with TRBD2 matching 9 bases. CDR3 length: 15 amino acids. Trimming took 1 base from V and 3 from J; bases not matched to a gene: 7. The germline CDR1 and CDR2 sequences are SQVTM and ANQGSEA. CDR3 in DNA: TGCAGCGTTGAAGCGGCGAGCGGGGGGAACTACGAGCAGTACTTC. Protein product: CSVEAASGGNYEQYF.

In this sample, this clonotype turned up many times. The V call is TRBV13, the J call TRBJ2-7; D not resolved. V dropped 1 base and J dropped 2 bases, with 12 bases sitting between them. Germline V gene sequence: CDR1 PRHDT, CDR2 FYEKMQ (reference sequence). This CDR3 is 15 amino acids long. The CDR3 loop is CASSLAPGRTYEQYF. CDR3 nucleotide sequence: TGTGCCAGCAGCTTAGCCCCCGGCAGAACCTACGAGCAGTACTTC.

V and J are TRBV11-1 and TRBJ2-1, with D perhaps matching TRBD2 (5 bases). V was cut by 2 bases and J by 10 bases, with 18 bases left in between. CDR3 length: 15 residues. CDR1 is SGHAT, CDR2 FQDESV, per germline (reference sequence). This chain's CDR3 is CASSLLRSGYAEQFF. The DNA for the CDR3 is TGTGCCAGCAGCTTATTACGGTCGGGATATGCGGAGCAGTTCTTC. The variable domain in full, completed from reference TRBV11-1 and TRBJ2-1, reads EAEVAQSPRYKITEKSQAVAFWCDPISGHATLYWYRQILGQGPELLVQFQDESVVDDSQLPKDRFSAERLKGVDSTLKIQPAELGDSAMYLCASSLLRSGYAEQFFGPGTRLTVL.

This clonotype was found a few times. The chain joins TRBV29-1 to TRBJ1-3; tentative D call: TRBD1 (5 bases). This CDR3 is built from 13 residues. With 1 base removed from V and 1 base from J, the gap between germline ends came to 5 bases. Germline V CDR1 and CDR2: SQVTM, ANQGSEA. CDR3 DNA: TGCAGCGTTGAAGGACAGTCTGGAAACACCATATATTTT. Protein: CSVEGQSGNTIYF.

This chain links TRBV5-1 with TRBJ1-6; 9 bases align to TRBD1. The CDR3 contains 15 residues. With 4 bases clipped from V and 10 bases from J, the junction kept 9 bases outside the gene matches. Germline CDR1 is SGHRS and CDR2 is YFSETQ. The CDR3 loop reads CASSGTGQGDSPLHF. The CDR3 region has the DNA TGCGCCAGCAGCGGGACGGGACAGGGAGACTCACCCCTCCACTTT.